A selection of T cell receptor beta chains follows, all from one sample in a study of control samples from healthy donors and cancer patients. Measured with immunoSEQ multiplex PCR; TCRdb has only the in-frame clones, and not every one. The sample includes around 140,000 clones, more than 80% seen only once; the top ten take about 2.3%. The sample consisted of blood. These receptors all stem from a man in his forties in good health. Both conserved end residues are part of each CDR3. A D gene is named only where the DNA matches it firmly. Expanded clones are given a class, and other clones once, few, many or no size at all.

V gene	clone size	J gene	D gene	CDR3 protein	CDR3 DNA
TRBV28	-	TRBJ1-2	-	CASSLKGYGYTF	TGTGCCAGCAGTTTAAAAGGCTATGGCTACACCTTC
TRBV19	-	TRBJ2-7	TRBD2	CASSGGGGQYYEQYF	TGTGCCAGTAGTGGCGGGGGGGGACAGTACTACGAGCAGTACTTC
TRBV29-1	-	TRBJ2-3	-	CSVERGVGNTQYF	TGCAGCGTTGAAAGGGGGGTTGGAAATACGCAGTATTTT
TRBV30	-	TRBJ1-5	TRBD1	CAGGTGINQPQHF	TGTGCCGGGGGGACAGGGATCAATCAGCCCCAGCATTTT
TRBV9	-	TRBJ1-5	TRBD1	CASSVGGQANQPQHF	TGTGCCAGCAGCGTAGGGGGACAGGCAAATCAGCCCCAGCATTTT
TRBV5-1	once	TRBJ1-2	-	CASSLDGDYGYTF	TGCGCCAGCAGCTTGGACGGGGACTATGGCTACACCTTC
TRBV2	-	TRBJ2-2	TRBD1	CASIRPGQGPGELFF	TGTGCCAGCATTCGACCGGGACAGGGTCCCGGGGAGCTGTTTTTT
TRBV20-1	-	TRBJ2-1	-	CSASVGGSSYNEQFF	TGCAGTGCTAGTGTTGGGGGGAGCTCCTACAATGAGCAGTTCTTC
TRBV10-3	-	TRBJ1-5	TRBD1	CAISEIPRTGGGQPQHF	TGTGCCATCAGTGAGATACCTCGGACAGGGGGTGGCCAGCCCCAGCATTTT
TRBV7-7	-	TRBJ2-7	-	CASSLGLGQNYEQYF	TGTGCTAGCAGCCTGGGGTTGGGACAAAACTACGAGCAGTACTTC
TRBV6-1	-	TRBJ2-1	TRBD1	CASSDTGAAIYNEQFF	TGTGCCAGCAGTGACACAGGGGCGGCTATCTACAATGAGCAGTTCTTC
TRBV18	-	TRBJ1-2	-	CASSPSGTSVYGYTF	TGTGCCAGCTCACCATCCGGGACATCGGTCTATGGCTACACCTTC
TRBV18	-	TRBJ2-7	-	CASSPTGDEQYF	TGTGCCAGCTCACCAACCGGCGACGAGCAGTACTTC
TRBV19	-	TRBJ2-7	-	CASSIKGLNSYEQYF	TGTGCCAGTAGTATTAAGGGGCTGAACTCCTACGAGCAGTACTTC
TRBV7-6	-	TRBJ2-7	TRBD2	CASSFGGSNEQYF	TGTGCCAGCAGCTTTGGCGGGAGCAACGAGCAGTACTTC
TRBV28	once	TRBJ1-2	TRBD1	CASSPTGIYGYTF	TGTGCCAGCAGTCCGACAGGGATCTATGGCTACACCTTC
TRBV12-5	-	TRBJ1-4	-	CASLAGDGNEKLFF	TGTGCTAGTCTAGCGGGGGATGGGAACGAAAAACTGTTTTTT
TRBV5-6	-	TRBJ2-7	TRBD1	CASSLLLGQLIYEQYF	TGTGCCAGCAGCTTACTGCTGGGACAGTTAATCTACGAGCAGTACTTC
TRBV2	-	TRBJ2-7	-	CASSDVRGSSYEQYF	TGTGCCAGCAGTGATGTGCGTGGGAGCTCCTACGAGCAGTACTTC
TRBV5-6	-	TRBJ2-5	-	CASSLAVETQYF	TGTGCCAGCAGCTTGGCGGTTGAGACCCAGTACTTC
TRBV5-1	-	TRBJ2-1	TRBD1	CASSWGTGDSGQARFF	TGCGCCAGCAGCTGGGGGACAGGAGACTCTGGTCAGGCCCGGTTCTTC
TRBV29-1	-	TRBJ1-3	-	CSGGTGTGNTIYF	TGCAGCGGGGGTACAGGTACTGGAAACACCATATATTTT
TRBV7-9	few	TRBJ1-6	-	CASSLGGMYDSPLHF	TGTGCCAGCAGCTTAGGGGGCATGTACGATTCACCCCTCCACTTT
TRBV5-6	-	TRBJ2-7	TRBD1	CASSFVTPRQGVSYEQYF	TGTGCCAGCAGCTTTGTCACTCCACGACAGGGAGTCTCCTACGAGCAGTACTTC